This T cell receptor (beta chain) was sequenced for a study of blood T cell repertoires in COVID-19. Clones were read by immunoSEQ multiplex PCR, and TCRdb kept only the in-frame ones, dropping some. The table lists about 56,000 clones, around 90% of them singletons. The V end lost 1 base, the J end lost 1 base, and 15 bases lay between the germline ends. The CDR3 consists of 17 residues. Germline lookup yields CDR1 LGHDT and CDR2 YNNKEL (reference sequence). The chain recombines TRBV3-1 (or the pseudogene TRBV3-2) with TRBJ2-3; possible D gene TRBD2, 6 bases. This TCR was recovered from a human donor in a cohort sampled during active COVID-19. Material for sequencing was peripheral blood. As DNA, the CDR3 is TGTGCCAGCAGCCAAGGGATCGGGGGTGCAGGCACAGATACGCAGTATTTT. Its translation: CASSQGIGGAGTDTQYF.